One and the same sample provided the 8 T cell receptor beta chains below, sequenced in a study of early T cells in non-severe SARS-CoV-2 infection. One entry per CDR3 protein results from TCRdb running MiXCR on the 5' RACE reads. The sample has about 64,000 distinct CDR3 sequences, over 9.5% seen once. The sequences come from whole blood, collected at baseline. Receptors were obtained from an adult who was a healthcare worker with PCR-confirmed SARS-CoV-2 infection or an uninfected control (not recorded which).

The chain employs TRBV20-1 and TRBJ2-7; 7 positions agree with TRBD2. The CDR3 runs 14 residues. Germline values: CDR1 DFQATT, CDR2 SNEGSKA (reference sequence). The ends lost 6 bases at V and 2 bases at J; junction bases unmatched: 10. CDR3 loop: CSAQRERGAYEQYF. CDR3 nucleotide sequence: TGCAGTGCCCAGCGCGAGCGGGGAGCCTACGAGCAGTACTTC.

This clonotype was detected many times. The chain couples TRBV28 to TRBJ2-1; maybe TRBD1 (6 bases). The V end was cut by 4 bases, the J end by 6 bases, with 10 bases between. The germline CDR1 and CDR2 sequences are MDHEN and SYDVKM. This CDR3 has 13 amino acids. The CDR3 protein is CASSSTGINEQFF. In nucleotides, the CDR3 is TGTGCCAGCAGTTCCACAGGGATCAATGAGCAGTTCTTC.

This clonotype showed up many times. The chain is built from TRBV7-9 and TRBJ2-6, with a possible D match to TRBD2 (5 bases). This CDR3 contains 15 residues. V dropped 5 bases and J dropped 1 base, with 9 bases sitting between them. Looked up from germline, CDR1 is SEHNR and CDR2 is FQNEAQ (reference sequence). This chain's CDR3 is CASSRPGSGANVLTF. DNA of the CDR3: TGTGCCAGCAGCCGGCCGGGATCTGGGGCCAACGTCCTGACTTTC. The whole variable domain, filled in from reference TRBV7-9 and TRBJ2-6, reads DTGVSQNPRHKITKRGQNVTFRCDPISEHNRLYWYRQTLGQGPEFLTYFQNEAQLEKSRLLSDRFSAERPKGSFSTLEIQRTEQGDSAMYLCASSRPGSGANVLTFGAGSRLTVL.

This clonotype came up a few times. The gene calls are TRBV30 and TRBJ1-2; no definite D call. The germline CDR1 and CDR2 sequences are GTSNPN and SVGIG (reference sequence). CDR3 length equals 11 residues. Trimming took off 2 bases at V and 8 bases at J, with 9 bases between the two ends. The CDR3 DNA follows: TGTGCCTGGAGTCCCTTGGAGGGCTACACCTTC. Translating it yields CAWSPLEGYTF. The complete variable domain, with remaining parts taken from reference TRBV30 and TRBJ1-2, reads SQTIHQWPATLVQPVGSPLSLECTVEGTSNPNLYWYRQAAGRGLQLLFYSVGIGQISSEVPQNLSASRPQDRQFILSSKKLLLSDSGFYLCAWSPLEGYTFGSGTRLTVV.

The chain carries TRBV10-3 and TRBJ2-7; maybe TRBD2 (7 bases). V shed 5 bases and J shed 0 bases, with 26 bases lying between them. Germline CDR1 ENHRY, CDR2 SYGVKD. The CDR3 is 19 residues long. CDR3 in DNA: TGTGCCATCAGTACCGCGGGGGCCATCCGTCCCGGGGGCTCCTACGAGCAGTACTTC. It encodes CAISTAGAIRPGGSYEQYF.

DNA of the CDR3: TGTGCCAGCAGCCCGTTTCAGGGAACGAGCTCCTACGAGCAGTACTTC. The encoded protein is CASSPFQGTSSYEQYF. The J gene is TRBJ2-7, the V gene TRBV7-9; maybe TRBD1 (5 bases). The V and J ends lost 5 bases and 0 bases respectively, with 17 bases between them. Germline V gene sequence: CDR1 SEHNR, CDR2 FQNEAQ (reference sequence). The CDR3 totals 16 residues.

By share, this clonotype ranks as medium-sized. The V gene is TRBV7-2, the J gene TRBJ2-5; TRBD1 is a possible D gene (6 bases). This CDR3 has 13 residues. Germline assignment: CDR1 SGHTA and CDR2 FQGNSA. V gave up 5 bases and J gave up 2 bases, with 9 bases separating them. The CDR3 protein is CASSRTEQETQYF. The CDR3 nucleotides read TGTGCCAGCAGCCGGACAGAACAAGAGACCCAGTACTTC.

This clonotype is medium-sized by share. The chain has TRBV29-1 and TRBJ1-1, with D possibly matching TRBD1 (6 bases). The V end was cut by 0 bases, the J end by 5 bases, with 19 bases between. CDR1 is SQVTM and CDR2 is ANQGSEA in the germline V gene. The CDR3 consists of 16 residues. This chain's CDR3 is CSVEDLGDTKVTEAFF. Here the CDR3 DNA reads TGCAGCGTTGAAGATTTAGGGGACACAAAGGTGACTGAAGCTTTCTTT.